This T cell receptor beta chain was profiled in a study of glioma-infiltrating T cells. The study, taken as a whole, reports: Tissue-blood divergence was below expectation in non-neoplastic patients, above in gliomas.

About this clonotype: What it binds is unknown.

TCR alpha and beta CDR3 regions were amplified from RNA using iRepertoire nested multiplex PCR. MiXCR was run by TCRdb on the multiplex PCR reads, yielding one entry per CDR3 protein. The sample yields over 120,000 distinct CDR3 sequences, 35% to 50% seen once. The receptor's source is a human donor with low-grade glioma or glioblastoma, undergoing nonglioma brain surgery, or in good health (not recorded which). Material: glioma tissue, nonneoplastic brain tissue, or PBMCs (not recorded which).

For the CDR3, the DNA is TGTGCCAGCATCACGGGGGTATACGAGCAGTACTTC. It translates to CASITGVYEQYF. The chain recombines TRBV2 with TRBJ2-7, with TRBD2 as a possible D gene (6 bases). The CDR3 is made up of 12 amino acids. The germline CDR1 and CDR2 sequences are SNHLY and FYNNEI. V was shortened by 7 bases and J by 4 bases, with 11 bases between the two germline ends.